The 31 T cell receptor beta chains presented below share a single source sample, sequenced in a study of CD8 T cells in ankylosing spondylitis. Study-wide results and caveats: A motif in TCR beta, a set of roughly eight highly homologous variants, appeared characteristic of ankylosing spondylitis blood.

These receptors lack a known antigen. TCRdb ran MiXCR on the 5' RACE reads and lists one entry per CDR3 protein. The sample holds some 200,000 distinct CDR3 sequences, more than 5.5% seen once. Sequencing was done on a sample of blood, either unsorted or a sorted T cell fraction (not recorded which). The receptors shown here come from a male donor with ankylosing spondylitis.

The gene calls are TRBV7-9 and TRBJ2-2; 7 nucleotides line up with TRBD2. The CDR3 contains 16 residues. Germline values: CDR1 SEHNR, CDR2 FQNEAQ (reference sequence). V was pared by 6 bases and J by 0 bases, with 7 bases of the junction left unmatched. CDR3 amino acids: CASRSGVGANTGELFF. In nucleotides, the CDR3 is TGTGCCAGCAGAAGCGGGGTTGGCGCGAACACCGGGGAGCTGTTTTTT.

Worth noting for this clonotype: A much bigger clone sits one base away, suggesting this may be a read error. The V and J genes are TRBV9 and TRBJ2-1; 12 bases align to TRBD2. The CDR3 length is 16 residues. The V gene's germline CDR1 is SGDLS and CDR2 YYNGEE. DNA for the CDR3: TGTGCCAGGAGCGGTTGGACTAGCGGGACCCACAATGAGCAGTTCTTC. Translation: CARSGWTSGTHNEQFF.

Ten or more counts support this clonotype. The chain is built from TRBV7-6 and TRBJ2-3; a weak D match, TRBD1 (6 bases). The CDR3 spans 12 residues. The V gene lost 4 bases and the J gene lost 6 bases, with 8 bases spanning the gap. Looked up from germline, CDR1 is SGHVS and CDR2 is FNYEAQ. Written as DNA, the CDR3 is TGTGCCAGCAGCTCCGACAGGGATACGCAGTATTTT. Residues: CASSSDRDTQYF.

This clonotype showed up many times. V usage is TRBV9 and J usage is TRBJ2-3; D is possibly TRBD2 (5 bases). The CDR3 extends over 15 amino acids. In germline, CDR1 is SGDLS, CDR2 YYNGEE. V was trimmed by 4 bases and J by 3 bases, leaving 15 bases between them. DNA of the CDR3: TGTGCCAGCAGCCCCCGGGAAGCGGCTACAGATACGCAGTATTTT. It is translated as CASSPREAATDTQYF.

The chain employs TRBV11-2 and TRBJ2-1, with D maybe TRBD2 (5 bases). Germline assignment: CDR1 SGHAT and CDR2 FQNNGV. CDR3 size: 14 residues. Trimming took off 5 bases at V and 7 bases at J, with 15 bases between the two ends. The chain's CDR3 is CASSPTLEGNEQFF. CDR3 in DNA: TGTGCCAGCAGCCCAACCCTCGAGGGAAATGAGCAGTTCTTC.

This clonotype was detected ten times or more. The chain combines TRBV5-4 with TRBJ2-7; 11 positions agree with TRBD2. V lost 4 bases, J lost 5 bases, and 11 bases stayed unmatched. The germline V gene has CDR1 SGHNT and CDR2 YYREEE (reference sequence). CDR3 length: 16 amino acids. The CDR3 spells CASSPVIAGGPDEQYF. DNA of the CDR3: TGTGCCAGCAGCCCCGTGATAGCGGGAGGGCCGGACGAGCAGTACTTC.

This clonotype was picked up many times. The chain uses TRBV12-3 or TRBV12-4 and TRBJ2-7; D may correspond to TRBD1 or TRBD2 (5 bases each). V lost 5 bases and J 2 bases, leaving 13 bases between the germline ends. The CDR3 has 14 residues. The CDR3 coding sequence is TGTGCCAGCAGTCGGAGGACAAGGACCTACGAGCAGTACTTC. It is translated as CASSRRTRTYEQYF.

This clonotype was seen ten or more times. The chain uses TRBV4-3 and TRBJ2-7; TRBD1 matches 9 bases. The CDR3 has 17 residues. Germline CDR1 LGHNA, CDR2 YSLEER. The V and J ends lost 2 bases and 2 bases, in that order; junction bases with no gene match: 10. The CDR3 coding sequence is TGCGCCAGCAGCCAACATCTGCTCCGGGACAGGGCCTACGAGCAGTACTTC. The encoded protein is CASSQHLLRDRAYEQYF.

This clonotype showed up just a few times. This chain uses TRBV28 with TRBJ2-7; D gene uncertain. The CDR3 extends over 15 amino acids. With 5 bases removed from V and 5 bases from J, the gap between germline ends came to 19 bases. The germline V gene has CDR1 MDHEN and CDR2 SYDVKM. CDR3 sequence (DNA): TGTGCCAGCAGTCTCACTAATCCGGAGACCAACGAGCAGTACTTC. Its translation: CASSLTNPETNEQYF. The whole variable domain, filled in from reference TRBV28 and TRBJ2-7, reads DVKVTQSSRYLVKRTGEKVFLECVQDMDHENMFWYRQDPGLGLRLIYFSYDVKMKEKGDIPEGYSVSREKKERFSLILESASTNQTSMYLCASSLTNPETNEQYFGPGTRLTVT.

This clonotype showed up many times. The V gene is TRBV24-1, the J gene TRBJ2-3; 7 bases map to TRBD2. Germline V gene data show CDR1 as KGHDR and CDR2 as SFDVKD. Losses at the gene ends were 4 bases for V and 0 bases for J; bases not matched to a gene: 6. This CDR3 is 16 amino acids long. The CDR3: CATSDPLALSTDTQYF. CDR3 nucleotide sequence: TGTGCCACCAGTGACCCACTAGCGCTCAGCACAGATACGCAGTATTTT.

CDR3 DNA: TGTGCCAGTAGGCGGGGACAGGGTCTTCCCGGGGAGCTGTTTTTT. This gives the protein CASRRGQGLPGELFF. The chain employs TRBV19 and TRBJ2-2, with 9 bases matching TRBD1. The CDR3 has 15 residues. CDR1 and CDR2 from the germline V gene are LNHDA and SQIVND (reference sequence). Trimming took 6 bases from V and 6 from J; bases not matched to a gene: 8.

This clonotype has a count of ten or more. The CDR3 coding sequence is TGTGCCAGCAGTTTAGGTACCCGGGGGGGCACAGATACGCAGTATTTT. This codes for CASSLGTRGGTDTQYF. The chain has TRBV28 and TRBJ2-3; 7 positions agree with TRBD2. This CDR3 has 16 residues. Trimming took 2 bases from V and 1 from J; bases not matched to a gene: 6. Germline CDR1 reads MDHEN; CDR2 reads SYDVKM.

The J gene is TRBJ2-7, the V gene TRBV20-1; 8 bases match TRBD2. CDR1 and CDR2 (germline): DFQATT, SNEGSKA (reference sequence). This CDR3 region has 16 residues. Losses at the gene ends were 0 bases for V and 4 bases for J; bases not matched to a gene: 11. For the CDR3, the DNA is TGCAGTGCTAGAGATCCCTGGGCGGGGGGCCCATACGAGCAGTACTTC. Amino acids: CSARDPWAGGPYEQYF.

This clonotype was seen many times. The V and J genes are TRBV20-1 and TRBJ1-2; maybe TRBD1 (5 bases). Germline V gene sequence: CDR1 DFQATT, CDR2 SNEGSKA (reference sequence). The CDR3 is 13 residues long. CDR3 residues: CRGEEDSGNGYTF. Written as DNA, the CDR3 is TGCAGGGGGGAGGAGGACTCGGGGAATGGCTACACCTTC.

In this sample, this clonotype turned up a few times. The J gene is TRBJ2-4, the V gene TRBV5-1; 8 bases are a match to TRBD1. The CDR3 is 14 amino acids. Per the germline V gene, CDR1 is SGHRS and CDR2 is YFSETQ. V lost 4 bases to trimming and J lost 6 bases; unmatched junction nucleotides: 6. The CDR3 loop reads CASSPQGQGNIQYF. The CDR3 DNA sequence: TGCGCCAGCAGCCCTCAAGGACAGGGAAACATTCAGTACTTC.

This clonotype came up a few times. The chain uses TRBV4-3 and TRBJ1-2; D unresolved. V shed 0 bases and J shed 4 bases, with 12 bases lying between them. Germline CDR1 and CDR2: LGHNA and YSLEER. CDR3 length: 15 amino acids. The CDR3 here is CASSQDDWQTYGYTF. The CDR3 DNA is TGCGCCAGCAGCCAAGATGACTGGCAGACCTATGGCTACACCTTC.

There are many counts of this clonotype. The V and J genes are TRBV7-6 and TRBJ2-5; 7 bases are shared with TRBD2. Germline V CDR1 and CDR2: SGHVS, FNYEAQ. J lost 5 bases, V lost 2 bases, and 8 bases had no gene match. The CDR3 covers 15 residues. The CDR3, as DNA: TGTGCCAGCAGCTTACTAGCGGTCCCGCGGGAGACCCAGTACTTC. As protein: CASSLLAVPRETQYF.

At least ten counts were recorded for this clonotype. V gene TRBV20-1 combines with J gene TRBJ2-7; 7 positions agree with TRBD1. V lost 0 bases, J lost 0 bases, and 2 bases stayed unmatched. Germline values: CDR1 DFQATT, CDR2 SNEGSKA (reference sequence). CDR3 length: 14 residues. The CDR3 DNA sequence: TGCAGTGCTAGAGATCGGGACAGCTCCTACGAGCAGTACTTC. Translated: CSARDRDSSYEQYF.

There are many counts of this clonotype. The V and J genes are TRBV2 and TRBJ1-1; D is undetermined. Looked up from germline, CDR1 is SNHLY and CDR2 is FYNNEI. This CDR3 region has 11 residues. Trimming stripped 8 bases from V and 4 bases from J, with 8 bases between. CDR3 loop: CASLWSTEAFF. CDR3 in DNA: TGTGCCAGCCTATGGTCCACTGAAGCTTTCTTT.

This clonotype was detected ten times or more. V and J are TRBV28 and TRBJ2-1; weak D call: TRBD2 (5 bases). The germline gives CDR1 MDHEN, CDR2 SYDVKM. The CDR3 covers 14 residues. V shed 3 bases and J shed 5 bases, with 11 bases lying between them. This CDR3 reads CASSLTNPHNEQFF. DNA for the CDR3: TGTGCCAGCAGTTTGACTAATCCCCACAATGAGCAGTTCTTC.

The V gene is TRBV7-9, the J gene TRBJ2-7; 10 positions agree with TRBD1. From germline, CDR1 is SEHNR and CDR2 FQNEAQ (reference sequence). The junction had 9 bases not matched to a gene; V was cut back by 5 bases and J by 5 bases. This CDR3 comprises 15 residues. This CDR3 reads CASSPPGQGIHEQYF. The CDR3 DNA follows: TGTGCCAGCAGCCCCCCGGGACAGGGGATCCACGAGCAGTACTTC.

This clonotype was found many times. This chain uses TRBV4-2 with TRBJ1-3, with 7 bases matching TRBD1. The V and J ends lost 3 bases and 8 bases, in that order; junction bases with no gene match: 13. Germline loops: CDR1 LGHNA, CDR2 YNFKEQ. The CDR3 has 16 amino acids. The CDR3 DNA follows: TGTGCCAGCAGCCACCTAGCCGGGACAGTCGCGGACACCATATATTTT. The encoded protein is CASSHLAGTVADTIYF.

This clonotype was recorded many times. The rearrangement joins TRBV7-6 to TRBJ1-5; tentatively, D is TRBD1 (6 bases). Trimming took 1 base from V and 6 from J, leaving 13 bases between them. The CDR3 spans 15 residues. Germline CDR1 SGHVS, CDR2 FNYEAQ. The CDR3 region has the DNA TGTGCCAGCAGCTTAGAGGCAGGGGAGGGTCAGCCCCAGCATTTT. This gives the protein CASSLEAGEGQPQHF. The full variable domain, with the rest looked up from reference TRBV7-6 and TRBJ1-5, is GAGVSQSPRYKVTKRGQDVALRCDPISGHVSLYWYRQALGQGPEFLTYFNYEAQQDKSGLPNDRFSAERPEGSISTLTIQRTEQRDSAMYRCASSLEAGEGQPQHFGDGTRLSIL.

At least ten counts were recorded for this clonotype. The CDR3, as DNA: TGTGCCAGCAGCTTAGGGGCAGGCTTCTATGGCTACACCTTC. It translates to CASSLGAGFYGYTF. This chain uses TRBV7-8 with TRBJ1-2; D gene unclear. CDR3 length: 14 residues. The V end lost 1 base, the J end lost 4 bases, and 10 bases lay between the germline ends. The germline gives CDR1 SGHVS, CDR2 FQNEAQ. The full variable domain, completed using reference TRBV7-8 and TRBJ1-2, is GAGVSQSPRYKVAKRGQDVALRCDPISGHVSLFWYQQALGQGPEFLTYFQNEAQLDKSGLPSDRFFAERPEGSVSTLKIQRTQQEDSAVYLCASSLGAGFYGYTFGSGTRLTVV.

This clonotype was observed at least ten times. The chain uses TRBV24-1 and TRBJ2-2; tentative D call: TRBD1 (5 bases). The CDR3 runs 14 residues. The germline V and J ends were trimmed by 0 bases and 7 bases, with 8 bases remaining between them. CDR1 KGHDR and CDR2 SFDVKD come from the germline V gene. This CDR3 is CATSDLQGSGELFF. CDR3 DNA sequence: TGTGCCACCAGTGATTTGCAGGGTAGCGGGGAGCTGTTTTTT.

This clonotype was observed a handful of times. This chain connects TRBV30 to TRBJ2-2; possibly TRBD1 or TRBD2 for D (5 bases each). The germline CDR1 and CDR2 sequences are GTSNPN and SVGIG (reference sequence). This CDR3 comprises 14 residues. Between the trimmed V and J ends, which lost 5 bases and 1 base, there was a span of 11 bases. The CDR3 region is CAWGRQLNTGELFF. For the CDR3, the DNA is TGTGCCTGGGGGAGACAGCTGAACACCGGGGAGCTGTTTTTT. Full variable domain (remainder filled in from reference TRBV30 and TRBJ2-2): SQTIHQWPATLVQPVGSPLSLECTVEGTSNPNLYWYRQAAGRGLQLLFYSVGIGQISSEVPQNLSASRPQDRQFILSSKKLLLSDSGFYLCAWGRQLNTGELFFGEGSRLTVL.

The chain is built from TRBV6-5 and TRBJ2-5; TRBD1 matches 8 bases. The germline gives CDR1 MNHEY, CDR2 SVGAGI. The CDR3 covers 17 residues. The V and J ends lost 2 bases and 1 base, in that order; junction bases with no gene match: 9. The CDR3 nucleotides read TGTGCCAGCAGTTACCCGATGGCCGGGACAGGCCAAGAGACCCAGTACTTC. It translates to CASSYPMAGTGQETQYF.

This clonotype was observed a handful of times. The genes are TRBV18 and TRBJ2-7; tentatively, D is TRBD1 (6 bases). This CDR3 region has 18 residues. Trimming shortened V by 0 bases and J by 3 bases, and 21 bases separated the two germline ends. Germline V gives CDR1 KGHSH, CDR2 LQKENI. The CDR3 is CASSPPPSATGSVYEQYF. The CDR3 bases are TGTGCCAGCTCACCACCTCCGTCGGCGACAGGCTCCGTCTACGAGCAGTACTTC.

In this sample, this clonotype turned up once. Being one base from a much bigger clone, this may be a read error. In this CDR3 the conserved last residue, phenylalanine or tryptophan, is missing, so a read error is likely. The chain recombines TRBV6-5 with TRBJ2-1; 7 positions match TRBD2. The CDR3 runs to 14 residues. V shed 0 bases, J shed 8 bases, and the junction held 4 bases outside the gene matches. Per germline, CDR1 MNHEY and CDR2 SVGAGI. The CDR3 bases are TGTGCCAGCAGTTACTCGGCAGGGAGGGATGAGCAGTTCCTC. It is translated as CASSYSAGRDEQFL.

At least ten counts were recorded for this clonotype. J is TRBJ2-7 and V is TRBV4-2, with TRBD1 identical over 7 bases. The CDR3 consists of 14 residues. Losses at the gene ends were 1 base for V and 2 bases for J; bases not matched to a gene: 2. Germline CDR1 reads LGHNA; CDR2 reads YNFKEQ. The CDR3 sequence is CASSQARGTYEQYF. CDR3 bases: TGTGCCAGCAGCCAAGCCAGGGGGACCTACGAGCAGTACTTC.

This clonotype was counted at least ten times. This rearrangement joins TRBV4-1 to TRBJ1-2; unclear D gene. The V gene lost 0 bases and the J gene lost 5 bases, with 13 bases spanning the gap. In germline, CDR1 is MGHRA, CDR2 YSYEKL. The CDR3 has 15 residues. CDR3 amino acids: CASSQEGATTYGYTF. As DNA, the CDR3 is TGCGCCAGCAGCCAAGAGGGCGCGACGACGTATGGCTACACCTTC.